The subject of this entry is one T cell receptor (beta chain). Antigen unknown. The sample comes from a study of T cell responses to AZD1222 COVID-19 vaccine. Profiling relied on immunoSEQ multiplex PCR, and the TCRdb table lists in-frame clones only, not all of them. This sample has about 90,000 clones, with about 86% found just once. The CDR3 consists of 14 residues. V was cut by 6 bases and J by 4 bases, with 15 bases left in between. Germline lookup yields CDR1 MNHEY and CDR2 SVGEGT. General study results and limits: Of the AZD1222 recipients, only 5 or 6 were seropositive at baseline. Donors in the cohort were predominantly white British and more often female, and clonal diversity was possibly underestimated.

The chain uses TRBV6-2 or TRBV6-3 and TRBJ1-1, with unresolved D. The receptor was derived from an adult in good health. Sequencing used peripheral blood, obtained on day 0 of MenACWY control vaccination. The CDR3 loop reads CASSPGPKITEAFF. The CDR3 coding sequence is TGTGCCAGCAGCCCCGGTCCCAAGATCACTGAAGCTTTCTTT.